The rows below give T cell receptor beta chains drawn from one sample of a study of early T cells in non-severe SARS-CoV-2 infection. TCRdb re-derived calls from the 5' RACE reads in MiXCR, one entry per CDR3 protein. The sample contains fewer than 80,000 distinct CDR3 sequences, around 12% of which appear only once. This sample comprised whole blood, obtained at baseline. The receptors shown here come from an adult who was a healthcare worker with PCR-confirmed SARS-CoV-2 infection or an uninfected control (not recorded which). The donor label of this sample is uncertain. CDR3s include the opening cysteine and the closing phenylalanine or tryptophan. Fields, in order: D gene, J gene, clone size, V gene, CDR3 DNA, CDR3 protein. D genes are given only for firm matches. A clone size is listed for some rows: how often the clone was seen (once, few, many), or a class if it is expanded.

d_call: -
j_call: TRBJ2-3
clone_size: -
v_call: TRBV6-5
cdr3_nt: TGTGCCAGCAGCCTCGGAGTTTTGGGTGCAGATACGCAGTATTTT
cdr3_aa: CASSLGVLGADTQYF

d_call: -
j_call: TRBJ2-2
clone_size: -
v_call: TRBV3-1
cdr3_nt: TGTGCCAGCAGCCAAGATATACTCACCGGGGAGCTGTTTTTT
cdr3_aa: CASSQDILTGELFF

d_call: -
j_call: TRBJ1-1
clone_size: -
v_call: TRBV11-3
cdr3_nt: TGTGCCAGCAGCTTAGGACCTCACACTGAAGCTTTCTTT
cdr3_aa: CASSLGPHTEAFF

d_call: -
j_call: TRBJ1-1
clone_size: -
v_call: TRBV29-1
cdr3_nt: TGCAGCGTTGGTCGGGGCACTGAAGCTTTCTTT
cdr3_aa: CSVGRGTEAFF

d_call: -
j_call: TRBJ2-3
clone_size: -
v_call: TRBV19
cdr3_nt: TGTGCCAGTAGTCATCCGGGGCGGACAGATACGCAGTATTTT
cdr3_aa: CASSHPGRTDTQYF

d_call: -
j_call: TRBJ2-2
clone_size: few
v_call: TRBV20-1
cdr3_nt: TGCAGTGCCCCCGTCACCGGGGAGCTGTTTTTT
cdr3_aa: CSAPVTGELFF

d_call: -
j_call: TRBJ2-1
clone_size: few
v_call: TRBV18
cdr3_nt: TGTGCCAGCTCACCCCAGGGGGGTTACAATGAGCAGTTCTTC
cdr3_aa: CASSPQGGYNEQFF

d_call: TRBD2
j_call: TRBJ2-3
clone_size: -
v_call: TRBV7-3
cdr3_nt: TGTGCCAGCAGCTCAATAGCGGGGGGGCCCACAGATACGCAGTATTTT
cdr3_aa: CASSSIAGGPTDTQYF

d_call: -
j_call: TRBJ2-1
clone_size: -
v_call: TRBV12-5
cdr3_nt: TGTGCTAGCAGCACCTTAGGTCAATGGGGCCCAGGCGAGCAGTTCTTC
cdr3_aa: CASSTLGQWGPGEQFF

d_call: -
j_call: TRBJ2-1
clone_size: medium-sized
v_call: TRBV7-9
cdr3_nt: TGTGCCAGCAGCATCGCAGGGAATGAGCAGTTCTTC
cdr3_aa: CASSIAGNEQFF

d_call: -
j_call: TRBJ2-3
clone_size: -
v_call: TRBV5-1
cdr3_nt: TGCGCCAGCAGCTTTACCCAGGGGGATACGCAGTATTTT
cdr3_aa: CASSFTQGDTQYF

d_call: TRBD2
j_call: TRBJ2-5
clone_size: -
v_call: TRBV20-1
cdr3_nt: TGCAGTGCTGAAGGTAGAGCGGGGCAAGAGACCCAGTACTTC
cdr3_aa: CSAEGRAGQETQYF

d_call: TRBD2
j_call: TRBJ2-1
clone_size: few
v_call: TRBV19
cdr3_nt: TGTGCCAGTAGTCTTGCGGGGGGGATTAATGAGCAGTTCTTC
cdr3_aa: CASSLAGGINEQFF

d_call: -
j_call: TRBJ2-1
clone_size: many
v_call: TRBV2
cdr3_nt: TGTGCCAGCATACAGGACCTATACAATGAGCAGTTCTTC
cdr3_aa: CASIQDLYNEQFF